These T cell receptor beta chains were read from a single sample in a study of Tregs in tolerant kidney transplant recipients. Assay used: immunoSEQ multiplex PCR; TCRdb lists only in-frame clones, some missing. The table lists some 66,000 clones, about nine tenths of them singletons, with 9.5% to 13% in the top ten. Sequenced here: CD8+ T cells from blood, sampled before the transplant. These TCRs come from a human donor who received a combined kidney and bone marrow transplant. CDR3s include the opening cysteine and the closing phenylalanine or tryptophan. Fields, in order: V gene, J gene, clone size, D gene, CDR3 DNA, CDR3 protein. D genes are given only for firm matches. A row's size may be missing; if present it is once, few, many or a size class.

V gene: TRBV2
J gene: TRBJ2-7
clone size: -
D gene: TRBD1
CDR3 DNA: TGTGCCAGCTCCGGGACAGCCTGGGTCTACGAGCAGTACTTC
CDR3 protein: CASSGTAWVYEQYF

V gene: TRBV7-9
J gene: TRBJ1-1
clone size: -
D gene: -
CDR3 DNA: TGTGCCAGCAGCTTCGTTCCACACGAAGCTTTCTTT
CDR3 protein: CASSFVPHEAFF

V gene: TRBV7-9
J gene: TRBJ1-1
clone size: few
D gene: TRBD1
CDR3 DNA: TGTGCCAGCAGCTCAAAGCCCCCCCGACAGGGAAGAACTGAAGCTTTCTTT
CDR3 protein: CASSSKPPRQGRTEAFF

V gene: TRBV6-4
J gene: TRBJ2-2
clone size: -
D gene: -
CDR3 DNA: TGTGCCAGCAACCCAGGGAATGGGTGGGTAACCGGGGAGCTGTTTTTT
CDR3 protein: CASNPGNGWVTGELFF

V gene: TRBV7-3
J gene: TRBJ1-2
clone size: -
D gene: TRBD1
CDR3 DNA: TGTGCCAGCGGACAGGGAGCTAACTATGGCTACACCTTC
CDR3 protein: CASGQGANYGYTF

V gene: TRBV15
J gene: TRBJ1-3
clone size: -
D gene: TRBD1
CDR3 DNA: TGTGCCACCAGCAGGGACAGGGGGCTATCTGGAAACACCATATATTTT
CDR3 protein: CATSRDRGLSGNTIYF

V gene: TRBV27
J gene: TRBJ2-7
clone size: -
D gene: -
CDR3 DNA: TGTGCCAGCAGGTACCAGGGGAGCTCCTACGAGCAGTACTTC
CDR3 protein: CASRYQGSSYEQYF

V gene: TRBV19
J gene: TRBJ1-2
clone size: -
D gene: -
CDR3 DNA: TGTGCCAGTAACGTGTCAGGGAACAACTATGGCTACACCTTC
CDR3 protein: CASNVSGNNYGYTF

V gene: TRBV5-1
J gene: TRBJ2-5
clone size: -
D gene: TRBD2
CDR3 DNA: TGCGCCAGCAGTTGGACTAGCGGGGGGGCCTCCGAGACCCAGTACTTC
CDR3 protein: CASSWTSGGASETQYF

V gene: TRBV6-1
J gene: TRBJ1-3
clone size: -
D gene: TRBD1
CDR3 DNA: TGTGCCAGCAGTGAAGCCCCTATGGACAGGACCTCTGGAAACACCATATATTTT
CDR3 protein: CASSEAPMDRTSGNTIYF

V gene: TRBV2
J gene: TRBJ2-7
clone size: -
D gene: TRBD1
CDR3 DNA: TGTGCCATGCAGACAGGGGCGCCCTACGAGCAGTACTTC
CDR3 protein: CAMQTGAPYEQYF

V gene: TRBV5-6
J gene: TRBJ2-7
clone size: -
D gene: -
CDR3 DNA: TGTGCCAGCAGCTTGGGAGGAAGCTCCTACGAGCAGTACTTC
CDR3 protein: CASSLGGSSYEQYF

V gene: TRBV6-5
J gene: TRBJ2-3
clone size: -
D gene: -
CDR3 DNA: TGTGCCAGCAGTTCCATCTACGGGGTAGCATCAGATACGCAGTATTTT
CDR3 protein: CASSSIYGVASDTQYF

V gene: TRBV10-1
J gene: TRBJ2-1
clone size: -
D gene: TRBD2
CDR3 DNA: TGCGCCAGCAGCCGAGCACTAGCGGGGGTAGAGCAGTTCTTC
CDR3 protein: CASSRALAGVEQFF

V gene: TRBV10-1
J gene: TRBJ2-5
clone size: -
D gene: -
CDR3 DNA: TGCGCCAGCAGTGAGGGAGGTTTAGGGACCCAGTACTTC
CDR3 protein: CASSEGGLGTQYF

V gene: TRBV7-9
J gene: TRBJ2-3
clone size: -
D gene: -
CDR3 DNA: TGTGCCAGCAGCTTAGCGCGCGGGTTCACAGATACGCAGTATTTT
CDR3 protein: CASSLARGFTDTQYF

V gene: TRBV19
J gene: TRBJ2-1
clone size: once
D gene: TRBD2
CDR3 DNA: TGTGCCAGTAGTATCTCGGGGGGGTTCTACAATGAGCAGTTCTTC
CDR3 protein: CASSISGGFYNEQFF